The 16 T cell receptor beta chains listed next were all sequenced from one sample in a study of follicular helper T cells after annual influenza vaccination. Produced via immunoSEQ multiplex PCR; TCRdb's table is partial and in-frame only. The profile covers over 8,000 clones, with about 82% appearing a single time and around 0.43% taken by the ten largest. The time point is: 2015-2016 season, 7 days after influenza vaccination. The material was CXCR5+ CD38- circulating T follicular helper cells from blood, obtained 7 days after influenza vaccination. Indicated subset: circulating Tfh, non-naive CD4+CXCR5+PD-1+ (ICOS+CD38+ or ICOS-CD38-). These TCRs come from an adult who received the influenza vaccine.

This chain links TRBV6-5 with TRBJ2-7; TRBD1 or TRBD2 may be the D gene (6 bases each). The CDR3 covers 14 residues. V was trimmed by 6 bases and J by 0 bases, leaving 12 bases between them. Germline CDR1 is MNHEY and CDR2 is SVGAGI. CDR3 residues: CASRRGPSSYEQYF. The CDR3 DNA reads as TGTGCCAGCAGACGGGGGCCAAGCTCCTACGAGCAGTACTTC.

The chain recombines TRBV5-1 with TRBJ2-3; maybe TRBD2 (6 bases). Per the germline V gene, CDR1 is SGHRS and CDR2 is YFSETQ. The CDR3 totals 14 residues. The germline V and J ends were trimmed by 6 bases and 0 bases, with 11 bases remaining between them. DNA of the CDR3: TGCGCCAGCACCGGGGGTATGAGCACAGATACGCAGTATTTT. It yields the protein CASTGGMSTDTQYF.

The chain employs TRBV5-6 and TRBJ2-7; a possible D gene is TRBD1 (5 bases). This CDR3 has 14 residues. The V end lost 6 bases, the J end lost 4 bases, and 17 bases lay between the germline ends. Germline V lookup: CDR1 SGHDT, CDR2 YYEEEE. For the CDR3, the DNA is TGTGCCAGCACCATTTACCCAGGGTTGTACGAGCAGTACTTC. Amino acids: CASTIYPGLYEQYF.

The chain joins TRBV25-1 to TRBJ1-2; no reliable D call. Germline V CDR1 and CDR2: MGHDK, SYGVNS. V dropped 5 bases and J dropped 0 bases, with 7 bases sitting between them. The CDR3 is made up of 13 amino acids. The CDR3 protein is CASSTLANYGYTF. In nucleotides, the CDR3 is TGTGCCAGCAGTACCTTAGCTAACTATGGCTACACCTTC.

This rearrangement joins TRBV6-5 to TRBJ2-3; D perhaps matches TRBD1 (6 bases). Germline CDR1 MNHEY, CDR2 SVGAGI. This CDR3 spans 14 amino acids. V was shortened by 6 bases and J by 6 bases, with 16 bases between the two germline ends. CDR3 protein: CASSPGDLKDTQYF. The DNA for the CDR3 is TGTGCCAGCAGCCCAGGGGACCTCAAGGATACGCAGTATTTT.

This chain connects TRBV18 to TRBJ2-7; possible D gene TRBD2, 5 bases. This CDR3 comprises 14 residues. CDR1 KGHSH and CDR2 LQKENI come from the germline V gene. Trimming cost V 2 bases and J 6 bases, with 14 bases left between them. CDR3 nucleotides: TGTGCCAGCTCACCATCGACCGAGGGTAGCGAGCAGTACTTC. This sequence encodes CASSPSTEGSEQYF.

V and J are TRBV6-1 and TRBJ1-5; a possible D gene is TRBD1 (5 bases). This CDR3 region has 15 residues. V lost 4 bases to trimming and J lost 5 bases, with 15 bases between them. CDR1 and CDR2 from the germline V gene are MNHNS and SASEGT. The CDR3 bases are TGTGCCAGCAGTGGAAACTTGGGGGGGGATCAGCCCCAGCATTTT. Its translation is CASSGNLGGDQPQHF.

The chain links TRBV5-1 to TRBJ1-3, with D perhaps TRBD1 (5 bases). The germline V and J ends were trimmed by 2 bases and 5 bases, with 11 bases remaining between them. Per the germline V gene, CDR1 is SGHRS and CDR2 is YFSETQ. The CDR3 runs 14 residues. CDR3 bases: TGCGCCAGCAGCTTTGACGGGGCGAGAAACACCATATATTTT. Its protein is CASSFDGARNTIYF.

The chain links TRBV6-1 to TRBJ1-2, with D unclear. The V and J ends lost 6 bases and 8 bases respectively, with 10 bases between them. Germline V CDR1 and CDR2: MNHNS, SASEGT. The CDR3 extends over 11 amino acids. The CDR3 sequence is CASSPFKGYTF. The DNA of the CDR3 is TGTGCCAGCAGCCCATTCAAGGGCTACACCTTC.

As for this clone: This same CDR3 is encoded by further DNA sequences in the sample. The V and J genes are TRBV18 and TRBJ1-2, with D maybe TRBD1 (5 bases). With 2 bases removed from V and 6 bases from J, the gap between germline ends came to 10 bases. The CDR3 runs to 13 residues. The V gene's germline CDR1 is KGHSH and CDR2 LQKENI. The CDR3, as DNA: TGTGCCAGCTCACCAACAGACAGTGATGGCTACACCTTC. This sequence encodes CASSPTDSDGYTF. Variable domain in full (rest from reference TRBV18 and TRBJ1-2): NAGVMQNPRHLVRRRGQEARLRCSPMKGHSHVYWYRQLPEEGLKFMVYLQKENIIDESGMPKERFSAEFPKEGPSILRIQQVVRGDSAAYFCASSPTDSDGYTFGSGTRLTVV.

V usage is TRBV11-3 and J usage is TRBJ2-1, with no clear D. Germline CDR1 reads SGHNT; CDR2 reads YENEEA. The CDR3 runs to 12 residues. V was shortened by 2 bases and J by 10 bases, with 9 bases between the two germline ends. In DNA form, the CDR3 reads TGTGCCAGCAGCTTAAGAGGTGGGGAGCAGTTCTTC. Protein: CASSLRGGEQFF.

The genes are TRBV6-5 and TRBJ1-1; a possible D gene is TRBD1 (6 bases). This CDR3 is 14 amino acids long. Looked up from germline, CDR1 is MNHEY and CDR2 is SVGAGI. With 4 bases removed from V and 3 bases from J, the gap between germline ends came to 12 bases. The CDR3 bases are TGTGCCAGCAGTTTAACAGGGAGAGACACTGAAGCTTTCTTT. Amino acid sequence: CASSLTGRDTEAFF.

The genes are TRBV5-4 and TRBJ1-6; no clear D gene. V lost 0 bases, J lost 7 bases, and 5 bases lay in between. Germline V gene data show CDR1 as SGHNT and CDR2 as YYREEE (reference sequence). The length of the CDR3 is 13 residues. DNA for the CDR3: TGTGCCAGCAGCTTGGACCTCAATTCACCCCTCCACTTT. Translating gives CASSLDLNSPLHF. The full variable domain, rest sourced from reference TRBV5-4 and TRBJ1-6, is ETGVTQSPTHLIKTRGQQVTLRCSSQSGHNTVSWYQQALGQGPQFIFQYYREEENGRGNFPPRFSGLQFPNYSSELNVNALELDDSALYLCASSLDLNSPLHFGNGTRLTVT.

A note on this clone: Distinct nucleotide sequences in the sample also encode this CDR3. The chain couples TRBV28 to TRBJ1-4; D remains unclear. This CDR3 is built from 16 residues. Germline V gene data show CDR1 as MDHEN and CDR2 as SYDVKM. Trimming removed 6 bases at V and 0 bases at J, with 14 bases between. CDR3 DNA: TGTGCCAGCAGCCCCCGACAAGGTGCAACTAATGAAAAACTGTTTTTT. Its protein is CASSPRQGATNEKLFF.

This CDR3 is CANPRKGSHRNTIYF. CDR3 bases: TGCGCCAACCCTCGAAAGGGCAGCCATCGAAACACCATATATTTT. The chain joins TRBV5-1 to TRBJ1-3; D gene unclear. The CDR3 runs to 15 residues. Germline loops: CDR1 SGHRS, CDR2 YFSETQ. Trimming stripped 9 bases from V and 5 bases from J, with 21 bases between.

The rearrangement joins TRBV28 to TRBJ1-6, with 9 bases fitting TRBD1. The V gene's germline CDR1 is MDHEN and CDR2 SYDVKM. V dropped 1 base and J dropped 7; count of bases not matched to a gene: 5. This CDR3 is built from 16 residues. The CDR3 loop is CASSLFGGQGNSPLHF. The CDR3 nucleotides read TGTGCCAGCAGTTTATTTGGGGGACAGGGAAATTCACCCCTCCACTTT.